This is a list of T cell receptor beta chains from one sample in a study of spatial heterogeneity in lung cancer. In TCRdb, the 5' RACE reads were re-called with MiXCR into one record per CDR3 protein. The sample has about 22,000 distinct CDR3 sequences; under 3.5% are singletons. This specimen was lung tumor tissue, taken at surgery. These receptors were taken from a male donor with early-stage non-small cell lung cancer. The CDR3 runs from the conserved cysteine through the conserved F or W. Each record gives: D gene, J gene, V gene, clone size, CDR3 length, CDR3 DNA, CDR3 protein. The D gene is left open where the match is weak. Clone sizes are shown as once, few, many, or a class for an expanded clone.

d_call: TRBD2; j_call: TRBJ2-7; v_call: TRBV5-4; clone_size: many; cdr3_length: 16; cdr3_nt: TGTGCCAGCAGCACAGCGGGGACTAGCGTTGCCTACGAGCAGTACTTC; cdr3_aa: CASSTAGTSVAYEQYF
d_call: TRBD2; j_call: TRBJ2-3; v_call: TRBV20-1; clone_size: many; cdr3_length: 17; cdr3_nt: TGCAGTGCTAGACGGCCTCTCTTCAGCGGGAGGCTCTATACGCAGTATTTT; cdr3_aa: CSARRPLFSGRLYTQYF
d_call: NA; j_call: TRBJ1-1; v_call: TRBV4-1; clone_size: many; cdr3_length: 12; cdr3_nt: TGCGCCAGCGGGCCTGGGTACACTGAAGCTTTCTTT; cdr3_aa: CASGPGYTEAFF
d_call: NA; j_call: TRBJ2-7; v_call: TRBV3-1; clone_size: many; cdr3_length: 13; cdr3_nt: TGTGCCAGCAGCCAAGAGGAGGGCGCGCGGATTGCCTTC; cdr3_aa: CASSQEEGARIAF
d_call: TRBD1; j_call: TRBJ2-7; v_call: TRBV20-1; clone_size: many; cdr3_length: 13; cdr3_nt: TGCAGTGCTAGTGAGACAGGGACCTACGAGCAGTACTTC; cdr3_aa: CSASETGTYEQYF
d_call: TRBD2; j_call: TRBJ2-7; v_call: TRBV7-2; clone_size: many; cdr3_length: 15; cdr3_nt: TGTGCCAGCAGCTTAAGTACGGGAGGGCCGCAAGAGCAGTACTTC; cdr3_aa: CASSLSTGGPQEQYF
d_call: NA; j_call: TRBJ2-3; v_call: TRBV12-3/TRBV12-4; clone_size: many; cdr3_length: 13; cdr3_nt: TGTGCCAGCGCCGCCCAGTTGGTAGGGGGGCAGTATTTT; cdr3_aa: CASAAQLVGGQYF
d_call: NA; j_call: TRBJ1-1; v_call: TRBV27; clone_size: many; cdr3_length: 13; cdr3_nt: TGTGTCAGCAGTTTAAGGCGGTACACTGAAGCTTTCTTT; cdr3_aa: CVSSLRRYTEAFF
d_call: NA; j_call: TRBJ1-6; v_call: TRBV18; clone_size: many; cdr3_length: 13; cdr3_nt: TGTGCCAGCTCACCAGAGTCCAATTCACCCCTCCACTTT; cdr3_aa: CASSPESNSPLHF
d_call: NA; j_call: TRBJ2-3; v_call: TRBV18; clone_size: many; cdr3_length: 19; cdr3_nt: TGTGCCAGCTCACTTGGAGTGGGAGTGAGGAACCGAAACCCAGATACGCAGTATTTT; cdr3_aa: CASSLGVGVRNRNPDTQYF
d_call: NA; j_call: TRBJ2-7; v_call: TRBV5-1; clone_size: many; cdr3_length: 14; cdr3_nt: TGCGCCAGCAGCCCAGGGTTGGGTATAAACGAGCAGTACTTC; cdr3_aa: CASSPGLGINEQYF
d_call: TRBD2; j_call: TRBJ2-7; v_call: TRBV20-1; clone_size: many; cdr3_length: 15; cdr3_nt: TGCAGTGCTAGAACTAGCGGGAGGGCCTCCTACGAGCAGTACTTC; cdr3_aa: CSARTSGRASYEQYF
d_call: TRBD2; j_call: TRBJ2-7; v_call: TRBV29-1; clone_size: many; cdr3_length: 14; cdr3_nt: TGCAGCGTTGAAGTGGGCGGGGGTCTGCACGAGCAGTACTTC; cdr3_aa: CSVEVGGGLHEQYF
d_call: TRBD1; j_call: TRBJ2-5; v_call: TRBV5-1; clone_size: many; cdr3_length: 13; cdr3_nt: TGCGCCAGCAGACGGGACAGCCAAGAGACCCAGTACTTC; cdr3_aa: CASRRDSQETQYF
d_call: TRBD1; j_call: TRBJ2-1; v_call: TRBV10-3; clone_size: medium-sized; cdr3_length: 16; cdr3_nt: TGTGCCATCAGTGAGTCGGGACAGGTACCCTACAATGAGCAGTTCTTC; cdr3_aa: CAISESGQVPYNEQFF
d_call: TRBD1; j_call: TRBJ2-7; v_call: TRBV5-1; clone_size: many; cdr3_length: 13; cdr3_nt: TGCGCCAGCAGGGAGGGACAGGGATACGAGCAGTACTTC; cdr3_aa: CASREGQGYEQYF
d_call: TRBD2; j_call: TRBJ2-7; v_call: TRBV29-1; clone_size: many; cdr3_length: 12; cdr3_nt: TGCAGCGTTGAAGATGGGACTAACGAGCAGTACTTC; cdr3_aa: CSVEDGTNEQYF
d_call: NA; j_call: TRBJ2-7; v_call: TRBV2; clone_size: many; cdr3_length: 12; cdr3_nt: TGTGCCAGTGGGGGATACCCCTACGAGCAGTACTTC; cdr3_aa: CASGGYPYEQYF
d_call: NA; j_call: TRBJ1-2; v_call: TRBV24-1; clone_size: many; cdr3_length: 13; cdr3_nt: TGTGCCACCAGTGACTTAGCTGGATATGGCTACACCTTC; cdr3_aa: CATSDLAGYGYTF
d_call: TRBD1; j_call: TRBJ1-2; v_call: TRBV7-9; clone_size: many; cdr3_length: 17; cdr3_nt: TGTGCCAGCAGCTTACGTACCGGGACAGGGACGGACTATGGCTACACCTTC; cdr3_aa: CASSLRTGTGTDYGYTF
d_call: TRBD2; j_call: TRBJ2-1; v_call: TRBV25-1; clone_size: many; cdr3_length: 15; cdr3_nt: TGTGCCAGCAGCAAGACTAGCGGGAGGGCCAATGAGCAGTTCTTC; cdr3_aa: CASSKTSGRANEQFF
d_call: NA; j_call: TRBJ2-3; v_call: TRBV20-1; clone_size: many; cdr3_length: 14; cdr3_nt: TGCAGTGCGTTGGATCCGACTACCACAGATACGCAGTATTTT; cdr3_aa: CSALDPTTTDTQYF
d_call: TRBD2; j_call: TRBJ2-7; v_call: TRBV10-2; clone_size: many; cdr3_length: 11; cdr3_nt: TGCGCCACTGGAACTAGCGGGAGGGTGTACTTC; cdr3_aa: CATGTSGRVYF